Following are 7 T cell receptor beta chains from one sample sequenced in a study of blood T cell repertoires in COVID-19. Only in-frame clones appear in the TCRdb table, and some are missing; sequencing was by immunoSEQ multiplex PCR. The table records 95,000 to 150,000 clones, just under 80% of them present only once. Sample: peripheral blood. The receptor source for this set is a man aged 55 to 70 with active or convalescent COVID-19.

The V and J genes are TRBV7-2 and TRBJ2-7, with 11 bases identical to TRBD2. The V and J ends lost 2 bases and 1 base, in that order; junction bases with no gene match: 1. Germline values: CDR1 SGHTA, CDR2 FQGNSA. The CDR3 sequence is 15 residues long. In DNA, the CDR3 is TGTGCCAGCAGCTTAATAGCGGGGGGGTCCTACGAGCAGTACTTC. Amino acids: CASSLIAGGSYEQYF. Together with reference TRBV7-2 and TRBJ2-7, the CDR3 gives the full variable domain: GAGVSQSPSNKVTEKGKDVELRCDPISGHTALYWYRQSLGQGLEFLIYFQGNSAPDKSGLPSDRFSAERTGGSVSTLTIQRTQQEDSAVYLCASSLIAGGSYEQYFGPGTRLTVT.

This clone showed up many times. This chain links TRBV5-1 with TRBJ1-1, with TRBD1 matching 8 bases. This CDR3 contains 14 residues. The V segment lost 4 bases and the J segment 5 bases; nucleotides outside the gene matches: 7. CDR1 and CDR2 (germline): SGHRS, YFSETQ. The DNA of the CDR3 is TGCGCCAGCAGCAAAAGCAGGGGGCAAACTGAAGCTTTCTTT. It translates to CASSKSRGQTEAFF.

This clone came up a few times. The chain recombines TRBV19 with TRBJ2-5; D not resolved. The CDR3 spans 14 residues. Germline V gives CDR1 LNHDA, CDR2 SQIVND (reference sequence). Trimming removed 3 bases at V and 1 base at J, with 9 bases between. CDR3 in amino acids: CASSIPTLQETQYF. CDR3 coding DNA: TGTGCCAGTAGTATCCCGACACTCCAAGAGACCCAGTACTTC.

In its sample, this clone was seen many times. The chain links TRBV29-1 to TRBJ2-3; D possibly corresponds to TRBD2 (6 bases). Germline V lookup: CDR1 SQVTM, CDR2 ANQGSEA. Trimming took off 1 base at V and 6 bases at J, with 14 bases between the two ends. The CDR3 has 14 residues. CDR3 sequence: CSVEALTRSDTQYF. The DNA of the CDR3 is TGCAGCGTTGAAGCCTTGACTAGATCCGATACGCAGTATTTT.

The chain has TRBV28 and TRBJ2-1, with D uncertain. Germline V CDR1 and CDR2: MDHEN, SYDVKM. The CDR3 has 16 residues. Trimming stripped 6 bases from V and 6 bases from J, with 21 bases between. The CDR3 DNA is TGTGCCAGCAGATTCCAACCGGGTCAAGCTACCAATGAGCAGTTCTTC. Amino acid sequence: CASRFQPGQATNEQFF.

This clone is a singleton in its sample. In DNA form, the CDR3 reads TGTGCCAGCAGCGTAGCTAATACAGCTCGCACCGGGGAGCTGTTTTTT. Residues: CASSVANTARTGELFF. J is TRBJ2-2 and V is TRBV9; no definite D call. V lost 0 bases, J lost 4 bases, and 13 bases lay in between. The CDR3 loop spans 16 amino acids. Germline V lookup: CDR1 SGDLS, CDR2 YYNGEE.

CDR3 sequence: CASSLEWGRGEQYF. DNA for the CDR3: TGTGCCAGCAGCTTAGAGTGGGGGCGCGGCGAGCAGTACTTC. This sequence joins TRBV7-9 and TRBJ2-7; maybe TRBD1 (6 bases). V lost 1 base, J lost 6 bases, and 13 bases lay in between. Germline CDR1 is SEHNR and CDR2 is FQNEAQ (reference sequence). This CDR3 is 14 amino acids long. The entire variable domain, with the rest obtained from reference TRBV7-9 and TRBJ2-7, is as follows: DTGVSQNPRHKITKRGQNVTFRCDPISEHNRLYWYRQTLGQGPEFLTYFQNEAQLEKSRLLSDRFSAERPKGSFSTLEIQRTEQGDSAMYLCASSLEWGRGEQYFGPGTRLTVT.